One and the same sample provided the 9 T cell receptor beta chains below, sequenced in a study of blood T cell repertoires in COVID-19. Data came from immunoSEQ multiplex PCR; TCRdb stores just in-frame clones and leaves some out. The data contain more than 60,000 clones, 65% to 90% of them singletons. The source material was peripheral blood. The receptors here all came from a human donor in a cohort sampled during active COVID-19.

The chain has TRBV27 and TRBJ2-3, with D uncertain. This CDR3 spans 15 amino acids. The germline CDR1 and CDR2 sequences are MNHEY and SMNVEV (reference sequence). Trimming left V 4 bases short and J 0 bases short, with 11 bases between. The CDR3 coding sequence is TGTGCCAGCAGTTCCTCGACACCTAGCACAGATACGCAGTATTTT. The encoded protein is CASSSSTPSTDTQYF.

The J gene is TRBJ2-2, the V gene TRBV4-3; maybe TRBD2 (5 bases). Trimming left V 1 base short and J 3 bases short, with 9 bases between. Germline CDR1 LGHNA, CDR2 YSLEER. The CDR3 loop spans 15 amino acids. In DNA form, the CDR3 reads TGCGCCAGCAGCCAAGCCTTCGGGGACACCGGGGAGCTGTTTTTT. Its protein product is CASSQAFGDTGELFF.

The CDR3 loop reads CASSYPPRLPGESSYEQYF. The CDR3 coding sequence is TGTGCCAGCAGTTACCCCCCTCGACTACCAGGGGAAAGTTCCTACGAGCAGTACTTC. The rearrangement links TRBV6-2 or TRBV6-3 to TRBJ2-7, with TRBD1 as a possible D gene (6 bases). The germline V and J ends were trimmed by 2 bases and 1 base, with 24 bases remaining between them. Germline CDR1 MNHEY, CDR2 SVGEGT. The CDR3 spans 19 residues.

In nucleotides, the CDR3 is TGTGCCAGCAGCCAAGGTAGTCAGGGACAGGGGTCGAGGGGCTACACCTTC. As protein: CASSQGSQGQGSRGYTF. The rearrangement links TRBV4-2 to TRBJ1-2; 10 bases are a match to TRBD1. V was clipped by 1 base and J by 8 bases; unmatched bases: 13. This CDR3 contains 17 residues. Germline V CDR1 and CDR2: LGHNA, YNFKEQ.

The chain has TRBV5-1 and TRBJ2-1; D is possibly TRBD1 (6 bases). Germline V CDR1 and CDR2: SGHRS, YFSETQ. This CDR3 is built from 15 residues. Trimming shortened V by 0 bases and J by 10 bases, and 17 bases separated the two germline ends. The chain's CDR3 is CASSLGDPYRAEQFF. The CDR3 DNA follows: TGCGCCAGCAGCTTGGGGGACCCTTACAGGGCGGAGCAGTTCTTC.

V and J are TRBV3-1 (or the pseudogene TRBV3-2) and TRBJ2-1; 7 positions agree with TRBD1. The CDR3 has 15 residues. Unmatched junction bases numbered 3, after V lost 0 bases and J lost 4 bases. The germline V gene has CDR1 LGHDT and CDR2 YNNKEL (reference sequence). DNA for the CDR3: TGTGCCAGCAGCCAAGAGACAGGGATTTACAATGAGCAGTTCTTC. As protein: CASSQETGIYNEQFF.

CDR3 sequence: CASSVTWGPYEQYF. In DNA form, the CDR3 reads TGCGCCAGCAGCGTGACATGGGGGCCCTACGAGCAGTACTTC. The chain combines TRBV4-3 with TRBJ2-7; perhaps TRBD1 as D (6 bases). The CDR3 contains 14 residues. V lost 5 bases to trimming and J lost 2 bases, with 13 bases between them. Germline CDR1 reads LGHNA; CDR2 reads YSLEER.

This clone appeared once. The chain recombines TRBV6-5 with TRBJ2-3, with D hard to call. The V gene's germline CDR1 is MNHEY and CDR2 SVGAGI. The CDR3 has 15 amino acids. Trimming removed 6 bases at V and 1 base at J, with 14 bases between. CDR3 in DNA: TGTGCCAGCAGGGAGCTTAACGAGGGCACAGATACGCAGTATTTT. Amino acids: CASRELNEGTDTQYF.

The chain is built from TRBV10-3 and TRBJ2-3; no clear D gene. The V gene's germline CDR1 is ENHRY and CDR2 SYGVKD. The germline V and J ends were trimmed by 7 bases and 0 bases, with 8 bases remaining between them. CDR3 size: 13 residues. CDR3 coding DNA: TGTGCCATCACAAATCCCAGCACAGATACGCAGTATTTT. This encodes CAITNPSTDTQYF.